The 5 T cell receptor beta chains below come from one sample, sequenced in a study of cytomegalovirus exposure and HLA in healthy donors. PCR involved 60 Vbeta and 13 Jbeta primers. This table comes from immunoSEQ multiplex PCR, and its TCRdb copy is limited to in-frame clones, with some not included. The table has approximately 130,000 clones, approximately 85% seen once. The source material was PBMCs. The receptor source for this set is a woman aged 25 to 45 in good health and CMV-seropositive.

Concerning this clone: This sample also contains other DNA sequences that code for the same CDR3. This sequence joins TRBV9 and TRBJ2-7; 8 nucleotides match TRBD2. After removal of 0 bases from V and 1 base from J, the junction contained 0 bases not matched to a gene. The germline V gene encodes CDR1 SGDLS and CDR2 YYNGEE. The CDR3 sequence is 14 residues long. Here the CDR3 reads CASSVASGSYEQYF. CDR3 DNA sequence: TGTGCCAGCAGCGTAGCTAGCGGGTCCTACGAGCAGTACTTC.

The chain employs TRBV11-3 and TRBJ2-2, with a weak D call TRBD1 (6 bases). Between the trimmed V and J ends, which lost 1 base and 1 base, there was a span of 7 bases. This CDR3 region has 15 residues. The germline CDR1 and CDR2 sequences are SGHNT and YENEEA. In DNA, the CDR3 is TGTGCCAGCAGCTTAGGGGGACAGAACACCGGGGAGCTGTTTTTT. Amino acid sequence: CASSLGGQNTGELFF.

The chain is built from TRBV18 and TRBJ1-2; tentative D call: TRBD1 (6 bases). The CDR3 sequence is 14 residues long. Trimming cost V 3 bases and J 4 bases, with 12 bases left between them. Germline V gene data show CDR1 as KGHSH and CDR2 as LQKENI. CDR3 DNA: TGTGCCAGCTCACCGTTTTCAGGGGTCTATGGCTACACCTTC. The encoded protein is CASSPFSGVYGYTF.

In nucleotides, the CDR3 is TGCAGTGCTGGGGGGGTCGCTGAAGCTTTCTTT. This translates into CSAGGVAEAFF. V and J are TRBV20-1 and TRBJ1-1; D is possibly TRBD1 (5 bases). Trimming stripped 5 bases from V and 6 bases from J, with 10 bases between. The V gene's germline CDR1 is DFQATT and CDR2 SNEGSKA (reference sequence). This CDR3 has 11 amino acids.

This chain links TRBV7-9 with TRBJ1-5, with 7 bases identical to TRBD1. Unmatched junction bases numbered 4, after V lost 1 base and J lost 4 bases. The CDR3 spans 15 residues. Germline V gives CDR1 SEHNR, CDR2 FQNEAQ (reference sequence). The CDR3 sequence is CASSLGQGRNQPQHF. The CDR3 nucleotides are TGTGCCAGCAGCTTAGGACAGGGAAGAAATCAGCCCCAGCATTTT.